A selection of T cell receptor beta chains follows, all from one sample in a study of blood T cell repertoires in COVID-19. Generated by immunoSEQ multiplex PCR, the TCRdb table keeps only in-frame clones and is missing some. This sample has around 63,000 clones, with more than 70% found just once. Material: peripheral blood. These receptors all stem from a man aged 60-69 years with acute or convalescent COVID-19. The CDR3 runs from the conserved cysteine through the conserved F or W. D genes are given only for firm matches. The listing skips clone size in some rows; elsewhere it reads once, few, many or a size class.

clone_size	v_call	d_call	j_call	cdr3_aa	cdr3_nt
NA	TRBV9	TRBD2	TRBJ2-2	CASSVYAGANTGELFF	TGTGCCAGCAGCGTTTATGCGGGGGCGAACACCGGGGAGCTGTTTTTT
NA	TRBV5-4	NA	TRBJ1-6	CASSLYQANSPLHF	TGTGCCAGCAGCCTATACCAGGCTAATTCACCCCTCCACTTT
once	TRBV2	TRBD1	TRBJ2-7	CASSLTGLHEQYF	TGTGCCAGCAGCTTGACAGGGCTCCACGAGCAGTACTTC
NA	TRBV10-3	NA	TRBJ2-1	CAISEVSPGNEQFF	TGTGCCATCAGTGAGGTCTCCCCGGGGAATGAGCAGTTCTTC
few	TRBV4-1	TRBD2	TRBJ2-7	CASSQDPSGGVEQYF	TGCGCCAGCAGCCAAGATCCTAGCGGGGGAGTAGAGCAGTACTTC
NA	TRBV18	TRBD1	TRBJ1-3	CASSPQGDSGNTIYF	TGTGCCAGCTCACCCCAGGGGGACTCTGGAAACACCATATATTTT
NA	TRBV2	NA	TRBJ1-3	CASTREGNTIYF	TGTGCCAGCACCAGGGAAGGAAACACCATATATTTT
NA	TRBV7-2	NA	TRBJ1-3	CASSLRPADSGNTIYF	TGTGCCAGCAGCTTGAGGCCGGCCGACTCTGGAAACACCATATATTTT
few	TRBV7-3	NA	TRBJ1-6	CASSFSLVPSPLHF	TGTGCCAGCAGCTTTAGTTTAGTGCCGTCACCCCTCCACTTT
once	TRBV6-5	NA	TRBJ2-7	CASTTLGDYEQYF	TGTGCCAGCACCACGCTCGGGGATTACGAGCAGTACTTC
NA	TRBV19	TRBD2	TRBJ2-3	CASSIERGSTDTQYF	TGTGCCAGTAGTATCGAGCGGGGGAGCACAGATACGCAGTATTTT
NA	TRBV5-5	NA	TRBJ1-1	CASSPEGRPNTEAFF	TGTGCCAGCAGCCCGGAGGGACGCCCGAACACTGAAGCTTTCTTT
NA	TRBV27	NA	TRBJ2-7	CASSRTVSYEQYF	TGTGCCAGCAGTAGAACGGTCTCCTACGAGCAGTACTTC
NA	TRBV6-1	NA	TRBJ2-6	CASSEEESAGANVLTF	TGTGCCAGCAGTGAAGAGGAGTCCGCTGGGGCCAACGTCCTGACTTTC
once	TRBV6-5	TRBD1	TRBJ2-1	CASRRTGGLYNEQFF	TGTGCCAGCAGACGGACAGGGGGCCTGTACAATGAGCAGTTCTTC
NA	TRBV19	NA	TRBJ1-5	CASSATARGNQPQHF	TGTGCCAGTAGTGCGACAGCGAGAGGCAATCAGCCCCAGCATTTT
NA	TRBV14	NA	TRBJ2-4	CASSQQGFGKNIQYF	TGTGCCAGCAGCCAACAGGGGTTCGGCAAAAACATTCAGTACTTC
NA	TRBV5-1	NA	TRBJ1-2	CASSLAGTNYGYTF	TGCGCCAGCAGCTTGGCCGGGACTAACTATGGCTACACCTTC
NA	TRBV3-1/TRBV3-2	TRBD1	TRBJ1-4	CASSQPDRGATNEKLFF	TGTGCCAGCAGCCAACCGGACAGGGGTGCAACTAATGAAAAACTGTTTTTT
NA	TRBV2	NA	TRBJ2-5	CASSLFQETQYF	TGTGCCAGCAGCCTATTTCAAGAGACCCAGTACTTC
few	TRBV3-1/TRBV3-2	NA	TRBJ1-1	CASSQAQGNTEAFF	TGTGCCAGCAGCCAAGCTCAGGGGAACACTGAAGCTTTCTTT
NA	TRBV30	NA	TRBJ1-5	CAWRDGQPNQPQHF	TGTGCCTGGAGAGACGGACAACCTAATCAGCCCCAGCATTTT
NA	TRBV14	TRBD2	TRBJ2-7	CASSQGQRGPYEQYF	TGTGCCAGCAGCCAAGGCCAGCGGGGACCCTACGAGCAGTACTTC
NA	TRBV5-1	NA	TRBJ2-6	CASSRETGGGANVLTF	TGCGCCAGCAGCCGAGAAACAGGCGGTGGGGCCAACGTCCTGACTTTC
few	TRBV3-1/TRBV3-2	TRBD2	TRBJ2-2	CASSQELAGGPAGELFF	TGTGCCAGCAGCCAAGAACTAGCGGGGGGGCCAGCCGGGGAGCTGTTTTTT
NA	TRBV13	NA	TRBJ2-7	CASSWAGSYYEQYF	TGTGCCAGCAGCTGGGCTGGATCATACTACGAGCAGTACTTC
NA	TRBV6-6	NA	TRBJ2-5	CASSRQGGGQTQYF	TGTGCCAGCAGTCGACAGGGAGGAGGGCAGACCCAGTACTTC
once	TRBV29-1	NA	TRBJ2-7	CSVVGQLYEQYF	TGCAGCGTGGTCGGACAGTTATACGAGCAGTACTTC
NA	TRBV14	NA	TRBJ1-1	CASSVQGYTEAFF	TGTGCCAGCAGCGTACAGGGATATACTGAAGCTTTCTTT
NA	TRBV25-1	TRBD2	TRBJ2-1	CASSDSGRERLQFF	TGTGCCAGCAGTGACTCCGGGAGGGAGCGACTGCAGTTCTTC
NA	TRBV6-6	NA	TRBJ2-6	CASVEGLSGANVLTF	TGTGCCAGCGTCGAGGGCCTCTCTGGGGCCAACGTCCTGACTTTC
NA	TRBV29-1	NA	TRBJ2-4	CSVATGLKNIQYF	TGCAGCGTTGCGACAGGCCTCAAAAACATTCAGTACTTC
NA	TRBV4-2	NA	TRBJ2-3	CASSPLEVSTDTQYF	TGTGCCAGCAGCCCTCTGGAGGTCAGCACAGATACGCAGTATTTT
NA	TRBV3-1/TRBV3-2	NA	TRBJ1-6	CASSRRGLRDPLHF	TGTGCCAGCAGCCGGCGGGGACTAAGGGATCCCCTCCACTTT
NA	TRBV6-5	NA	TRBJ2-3	CASSYIGGSTDTQYF	TGTGCCAGCAGTTACATTGGGGGCAGCACAGATACGCAGTATTTT
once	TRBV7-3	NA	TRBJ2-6	CASSLSRSSGANVLTF	TGTGCCAGCAGCTTAAGTCGGAGCTCTGGGGCCAACGTCCTGACTTTC
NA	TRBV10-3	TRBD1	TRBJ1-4	CAISGGHQNEKLFF	TGTGCCATCTCAGGGGGACATCAAAATGAAAAACTGTTTTTT
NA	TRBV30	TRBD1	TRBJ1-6	CAWITGTGGAHNSPLHF	TGTGCCTGGATAACCGGGACAGGGGGCGCGCATAATTCACCCCTCCACTTT